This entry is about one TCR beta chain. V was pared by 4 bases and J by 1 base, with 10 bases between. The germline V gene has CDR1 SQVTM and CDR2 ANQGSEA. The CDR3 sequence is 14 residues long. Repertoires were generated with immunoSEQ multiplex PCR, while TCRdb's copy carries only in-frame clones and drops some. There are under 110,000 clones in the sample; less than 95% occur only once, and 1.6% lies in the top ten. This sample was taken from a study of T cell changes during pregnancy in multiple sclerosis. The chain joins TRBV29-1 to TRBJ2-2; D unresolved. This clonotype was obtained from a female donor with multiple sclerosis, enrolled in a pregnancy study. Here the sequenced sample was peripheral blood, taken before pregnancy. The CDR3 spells CSVVQALNTGELFF. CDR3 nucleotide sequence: TGCAGCGTTGTCCAGGCCTTGAACACCGGGGAGCTGTTTTTT.